Given below is one T cell receptor beta chain in context. TCRdb's table, derived via immunoSEQ multiplex PCR, lists solely in-frame clones and lacks some. The profile shows about 140,000 clones, 85% to 95% of them singletons. The sample comes from a study of T cell responses to AZD1222 COVID-19 vaccine. The germline V gene has CDR1 LNHNV and CDR2 YYDKDF (reference sequence). The CDR3 has 15 residues. Germline trimming cut 3 bases from V and 6 bases from J; bases unmatched to any gene: 3. The J gene is TRBJ1-6, the V gene TRBV15; TRBD1 matches at 9 bases. Material: peripheral blood, obtained 28 days after the second AZD1222 dose. The TCR originated in an adult who received the AZD1222 COVID-19 vaccine. The CDR3: CATSSGTGSNSPLHF. The DNA for the CDR3 is TGTGCCACCAGCAGTGGGACAGGGAGTAATTCACCCCTCCACTTT.